This T cell receptor beta chain comes out of a study of T cells expressing NK-cell markers. The overall study: According to the study, TCR beta repertoires originated from sorted CD3+CD56+NKG2C+, CD3+CD56+NKG2C- and CD3+CD56-NKG2C+ T cells. Sequencing covered eight donors, seven HCMV-seropositive and one seronegative. Points from the study as a whole: NKG2C+ dominant clonotypes from 5 to 7 donors made up about 1.0-8% of CD8+ T cells.

It was by 5'RACE template switching with UMIs that TCR beta cDNA was made. TCRdb processed the 5' RACE reads again and assigns one entry to each CDR3 protein, with no DNA. The sample yields hundreds of thousands of distinct CDR3 sequences, of which the top ten take up 3.5% to 5%. To note about this clonotype: Antigen specificity is unknown.

This CDR3 is 16 amino acids long. The germline V gene encodes CDR1 LGHNA and CDR2 YNFKEQ. The TCR comes from a woman aged 18 to 75 in good health. The V and J genes are TRBV4-2 and TRBJ2-2; with no DNA, the TCRdb D assignment of TRBD1 cannot be verified. The sequenced sample consisted of blood T cells: a sorted CD56 or NKG2C T cell subset, CD4+ or CD8+ T cells, or bulk PBMC T cells (not recorded which). This chain's CDR3 is CASSQGTGSNTGELFF.